One and the same sample provided the 5 T cell receptor beta chains below, sequenced in a study of cytomegalovirus exposure and HLA in healthy donors. PCR primers comprised 60 Vbeta and 13 Jbeta primers. Generated by immunoSEQ multiplex PCR, the TCRdb table keeps only in-frame clones and is missing some. Of about 190,000 clones listed, 80% to 85% are singletons. Input material: PBMCs. These receptors all stem from a woman between 35 and 50 years old in good health and CMV-seronegative.

The chain has TRBV6-5 and TRBJ1-4, with D unresolved. The germline V and J ends were trimmed by 4 bases and 8 bases, with 14 bases remaining between them. This CDR3 has 14 residues. Germline assignment: CDR1 MNHEY and CDR2 SVGAGI. The CDR3 here is CASSSTDGWEKLFF. For the CDR3, the DNA is TGTGCCAGCAGTTCCACCGACGGGTGGGAAAAACTGTTTTTT.

This clone has just a few counts. This sequence joins TRBV11-2 and TRBJ1-3; unclear D gene. Per the germline V gene, CDR1 is SGHAT and CDR2 is FQNNGV. The CDR3 length is 13 residues. V lost 3 bases and J lost 6, with 9 bases in between. The CDR3 protein is CASSFEVENTIYF. The CDR3 region has the DNA TGTGCCAGCAGCTTCGAAGTAGAAAACACCATATATTTT.

The rearrangement uses TRBV5-6 and TRBJ2-6; 11 bases map to TRBD2. V was clipped by 1 base and J by 3 bases; unmatched bases: 3. The germline V gene has CDR1 SGHDT and CDR2 YYEEEE. The CDR3 runs 17 residues. The CDR3 protein is CASSLIAGGVGANVLTF. The CDR3 bases are TGTGCCAGCAGCTTGATAGCGGGAGGGGTTGGGGCCAACGTCCTGACTTTC.

V and J are TRBV30 and TRBJ1-3; D perhaps matches TRBD1 (5 bases). The germline V gene encodes CDR1 GTSNPN and CDR2 SVGIG (reference sequence). This CDR3 is built from 15 residues. The V end lost 3 bases, the J end lost 3 bases, and 15 bases lay between the germline ends. In DNA form, the CDR3 reads TGTGCCTGGAGAGGGGCTTACACCTTTGGAAACACCATATATTTT. Translation gives CAWRGAYTFGNTIYF.

This clone was recorded a few times. The rearrangement uses TRBV4-1 and TRBJ1-1; possible D gene TRBD1, 6 bases. V lost 1 base to trimming and J lost 5 bases, with 14 bases between them. The germline V gene encodes CDR1 MGHRA and CDR2 YSYEKL. The CDR3 contains 15 residues. DNA of the CDR3: TGCGCCAGCAGCCAAGTGCGAGCCCAGGGGACTGAAGCTTTCTTT. It specifies CASSQVRAQGTEAFF.